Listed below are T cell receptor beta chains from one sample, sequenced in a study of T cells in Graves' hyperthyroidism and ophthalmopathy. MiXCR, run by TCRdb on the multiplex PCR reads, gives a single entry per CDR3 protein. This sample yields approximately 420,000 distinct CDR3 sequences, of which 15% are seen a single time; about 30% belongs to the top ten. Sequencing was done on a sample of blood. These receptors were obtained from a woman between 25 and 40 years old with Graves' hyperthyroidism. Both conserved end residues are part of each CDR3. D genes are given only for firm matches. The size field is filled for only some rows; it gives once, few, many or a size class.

cdr3_nt: TGCAGCGTTGCGGGGAGCTCCTACAATGAGCAGTTCTTC
cdr3_aa: CSVAGSSYNEQFF
clone_size: NA
d_call: NA
v_call: TRBV29-1
j_call: TRBJ2-1

cdr3_nt: TGTGCCGGCGGGGGGAGTACCTACAATGAGCAGTTCTTC
cdr3_aa: CAGGGSTYNEQFF
clone_size: NA
d_call: TRBD2
v_call: TRBV5-4
j_call: TRBJ2-1

cdr3_nt: TGTGCCACCAGCAGAGATAGAAGGGGCAGGGGTGAAGAGACCCAGTACTTC
cdr3_aa: CATSRDRRGRGEETQYF
clone_size: NA
d_call: NA
v_call: TRBV15
j_call: TRBJ2-5

cdr3_nt: TGCAGTGTCCCGGCGGGAGGGAGGCCCGGGGAGACCCAGTACTTC
cdr3_aa: CSVPAGGRPGETQYF
clone_size: many
d_call: TRBD2
v_call: TRBV20-1
j_call: TRBJ2-5

cdr3_nt: TGTGCCAGCAGCGGAGGACTAGCGGGAGTGTTTATCAATGAGCAGTTCTTC
cdr3_aa: CASSGGLAGVFINEQFF
clone_size: NA
d_call: TRBD2
v_call: TRBV9
j_call: TRBJ2-1

cdr3_nt: TGTGCCAGCAGTTCTCTCTTGACTGATACCAATCAGCCCCAGCATTTT
cdr3_aa: CASSSLLTDTNQPQHF
clone_size: many
d_call: NA
v_call: TRBV6-2/TRBV6-3
j_call: TRBJ1-5

cdr3_nt: TGTGCCAGCGCAGGACAGGGGGCTGGCTCACCCCTCCACTTT
cdr3_aa: CASAGQGAGSPLHF
clone_size: NA
d_call: TRBD1
v_call: TRBV18
j_call: TRBJ1-6

cdr3_nt: TGTGCCAGCAGCATAGACAGCTCCTACAATGAGCAGTTCTTC
cdr3_aa: CASSIDSSYNEQFF
clone_size: few
d_call: NA
v_call: TRBV6-1
j_call: TRBJ2-1

cdr3_nt: TGTGCCAGCAGTTTCATTATAACGGGTTTTCAAGTTAATTCACCCCTCCACTTT
cdr3_aa: CASSFIITGFQVNSPLHF
clone_size: many
d_call: NA
v_call: TRBV28
j_call: TRBJ1-6

cdr3_nt: TGTGCCAGCAGTTTATTCGGGGTCGGCAATCAGCCCCAGCATTTT
cdr3_aa: CASSLFGVGNQPQHF
clone_size: NA
d_call: NA
v_call: TRBV27
j_call: TRBJ1-5

cdr3_nt: TGCAGTGCTAAGGACTATGGCTACACCTTC
cdr3_aa: CSAKDYGYTF
clone_size: many
d_call: NA
v_call: TRBV20-1
j_call: TRBJ1-2

cdr3_nt: TGTGCCAGCAGCGTAGTACAGGGGGCGTGGGAGACCCAGTACTTC
cdr3_aa: CASSVVQGAWETQYF
clone_size: many
d_call: TRBD1
v_call: TRBV9
j_call: TRBJ2-5

cdr3_nt: TGTGCCATCAGTGGGGAGCAAGAGACCCAGTACTTC
cdr3_aa: CAISGEQETQYF
clone_size: many
d_call: NA
v_call: TRBV10-3
j_call: TRBJ2-5

cdr3_nt: TGCAGTGCTAGAGATCGAGACAGCCGATTCTATGGCTACACCTTC
cdr3_aa: CSARDRDSRFYGYTF
clone_size: many
d_call: NA
v_call: TRBV20-1
j_call: TRBJ1-2

cdr3_nt: TGTGCCAGCAGCGTAACAGGGGGTCAGCCCCAGCATTTT
cdr3_aa: CASSVTGGQPQHF
clone_size: many
d_call: TRBD1
v_call: TRBV5-5
j_call: TRBJ1-5

cdr3_nt: TGTGCCAGCAGCGTAGGGTCGGCGGTCGAGACCCAGTACTTC
cdr3_aa: CASSVGSAVETQYF
clone_size: many
d_call: NA
v_call: TRBV9
j_call: TRBJ2-5

cdr3_nt: TGTGCCAGCAGCATCCGGGACTCGGGGCTCTACGAGCAGTACTTC
cdr3_aa: CASSIRDSGLYEQYF
clone_size: many
d_call: NA
v_call: TRBV7-8
j_call: TRBJ2-7

cdr3_nt: TGTGCCAGCTCACCAAACAGACAATCCGAGACCCAGTACTTC
cdr3_aa: CASSPNRQSETQYF
clone_size: many
d_call: NA
v_call: TRBV18
j_call: TRBJ2-5

cdr3_nt: TGTGCCAGCAGTTTTGGTCTCTGGGAATCTGAGCAGTTCTTC
cdr3_aa: CASSFGLWESEQFF
clone_size: many
d_call: NA
v_call: TRBV6-5
j_call: TRBJ2-1

cdr3_nt: TGTGCCAGCAGCTTGGGACTAGCGGGAGGGACCTACGAGCAGTACTTC
cdr3_aa: CASSLGLAGGTYEQYF
clone_size: NA
d_call: TRBD2
v_call: TRBV11-3
j_call: TRBJ2-7

cdr3_nt: TGTGCCAGCAGTAAGGGCGCTACGGGCGAGCAGTACTTC
cdr3_aa: CASSKGATGEQYF
clone_size: NA
d_call: NA
v_call: TRBV28
j_call: TRBJ2-7

cdr3_nt: TGCAGTGCTACCGTCCTGGGCGGAACTTACGAGCAGTACTTC
cdr3_aa: CSATVLGGTYEQYF
clone_size: NA
d_call: NA
v_call: TRBV20-1
j_call: TRBJ2-7

cdr3_nt: TGTGCCAGCAGTGATGGACAGACTATAATCTACGAGCAGTACTTC
cdr3_aa: CASSDGQTIIYEQYF
clone_size: many
d_call: NA
v_call: TRBV6-1
j_call: TRBJ2-7

cdr3_nt: TGTGCCAGCAGTGAACCGACACTAGGGAACACTGAAGCTTTCTTT
cdr3_aa: CASSEPTLGNTEAFF
clone_size: NA
d_call: NA
v_call: TRBV2
j_call: TRBJ1-1

cdr3_nt: TGTGCCACCAGCAGAGAGGGCAGGCTAGCGATCCACAATGAGCAGTTCTTC
cdr3_aa: CATSREGRLAIHNEQFF
clone_size: many
d_call: NA
v_call: TRBV15
j_call: TRBJ2-1

cdr3_nt: TGCAGCGCTCCGGGGCCAAACACCGGGGAGCTGTTTTTT
cdr3_aa: CSAPGPNTGELFF
clone_size: few
d_call: NA
v_call: TRBV29-1
j_call: TRBJ2-2

cdr3_nt: TGTGCCAGCAGCCCGGGACTAGCGGGCTTCTACGAGCAGTACTTC
cdr3_aa: CASSPGLAGFYEQYF
clone_size: NA
d_call: TRBD2
v_call: TRBV3-1
j_call: TRBJ2-7

cdr3_nt: TGTGCCAGCTCACCAAACAGGGTCGAGCAGTACTTC
cdr3_aa: CASSPNRVEQYF
clone_size: many
d_call: NA
v_call: TRBV18
j_call: TRBJ2-7

cdr3_nt: TGTGCCAGCAGCCGAAGCACGGTCATGGGCACTGAAGCTTTCTTT
cdr3_aa: CASSRSTVMGTEAFF
clone_size: NA
d_call: NA
v_call: TRBV3-1
j_call: TRBJ1-1

cdr3_nt: TGTGCCAGCAGACCGTACGGACAGGGGAACACCGGGGAGCTGTTTTTT
cdr3_aa: CASRPYGQGNTGELFF
clone_size: many
d_call: TRBD1
v_call: TRBV12-3/TRBV12-4
j_call: TRBJ2-2

cdr3_nt: TGTGCCAGCAGTGTTGACAGAGCCTACGAGCAGTACTTC
cdr3_aa: CASSVDRAYEQYF
clone_size: many
d_call: NA
v_call: TRBV2
j_call: TRBJ2-7

cdr3_nt: TGTGCCTGGAGTACGGGACGGCTGTATCAGCCCCAGCATTTT
cdr3_aa: CAWSTGRLYQPQHF
clone_size: NA
d_call: NA
v_call: TRBV30
j_call: TRBJ1-5

cdr3_nt: TGTGCCAGCAGTTACTCTGGTGGACAGGGAAATCAGCCCCAGCATTTT
cdr3_aa: CASSYSGGQGNQPQHF
clone_size: NA
d_call: TRBD1
v_call: TRBV6-6
j_call: TRBJ1-5

cdr3_nt: TGTGCCAGCAGCCAACACCCGGGACTAGCGGGAGGGGACCACGAGCAGTACTTC
cdr3_aa: CASSQHPGLAGGDHEQYF
clone_size: few
d_call: TRBD2
v_call: TRBV14
j_call: TRBJ2-7

cdr3_nt: TGTGCCACCAGCAGAGAGTTTAGCGGAGATACGCAGTATTTT
cdr3_aa: CATSREFSGDTQYF
clone_size: NA
d_call: NA
v_call: TRBV15
j_call: TRBJ2-3

cdr3_nt: TGTGCCAGTAGTATAGCGGCTTTCGGCGATGAGCAGTTCTTC
cdr3_aa: CASSIAAFGDEQFF
clone_size: few
d_call: NA
v_call: TRBV19
j_call: TRBJ2-1

cdr3_nt: TGTGCCATCAGTGAATTATCCCCCCGGGTAGGCTCCTACGAGCAGTACTTC
cdr3_aa: CAISELSPRVGSYEQYF
clone_size: many
d_call: NA
v_call: TRBV10-3
j_call: TRBJ2-7

cdr3_nt: TGTGCCAGCAGCCAAGGATGGACAGGGACGGCCTACGAGCAGTACTTC
cdr3_aa: CASSQGWTGTAYEQYF
clone_size: many
d_call: TRBD1
v_call: TRBV3-1
j_call: TRBJ2-7

cdr3_nt: TGTGCCAGCAGTGAGGGAACCTATAATTCACCCCTCCACTTT
cdr3_aa: CASSEGTYNSPLHF
clone_size: NA
d_call: NA
v_call: TRBV2
j_call: TRBJ1-6

cdr3_nt: TGTGCCAGCAACCATCGAGGGACCCAGTACTTC
cdr3_aa: CASNHRGTQYF
clone_size: many
d_call: NA
v_call: TRBV12-3/TRBV12-4
j_call: TRBJ2-5

cdr3_nt: TGTGCCACCAGCAGAGATACTAGCGGGGTCACAGATACGCAGTATTTT
cdr3_aa: CATSRDTSGVTDTQYF
clone_size: few
d_call: TRBD2
v_call: TRBV15
j_call: TRBJ2-3

cdr3_nt: TGTGCCAGCAGTCTTTCCAAGGGGGGAAACACCATATATTTT
cdr3_aa: CASSLSKGGNTIYF
clone_size: few
d_call: NA
v_call: TRBV7-8
j_call: TRBJ1-3

cdr3_nt: TGCAGTGCCCAAAAAGGACAAGAGACCCAGTACTTC
cdr3_aa: CSAQKGQETQYF
clone_size: NA
d_call: NA
v_call: TRBV20-1
j_call: TRBJ2-5

cdr3_nt: TGTGCCAGCAGCTTAGATCTTGGTAGCGGGTTGTACGAGCAGTACTTC
cdr3_aa: CASSLDLGSGLYEQYF
clone_size: NA
d_call: TRBD2
v_call: TRBV11-2
j_call: TRBJ2-7

cdr3_nt: TGTGCCAGCAGCCTGAGTTCCGGGATTAATGGAAACATTCAGTACTTC
cdr3_aa: CASSLSSGINGNIQYF
clone_size: few
d_call: NA
v_call: TRBV7-2
j_call: TRBJ2-4